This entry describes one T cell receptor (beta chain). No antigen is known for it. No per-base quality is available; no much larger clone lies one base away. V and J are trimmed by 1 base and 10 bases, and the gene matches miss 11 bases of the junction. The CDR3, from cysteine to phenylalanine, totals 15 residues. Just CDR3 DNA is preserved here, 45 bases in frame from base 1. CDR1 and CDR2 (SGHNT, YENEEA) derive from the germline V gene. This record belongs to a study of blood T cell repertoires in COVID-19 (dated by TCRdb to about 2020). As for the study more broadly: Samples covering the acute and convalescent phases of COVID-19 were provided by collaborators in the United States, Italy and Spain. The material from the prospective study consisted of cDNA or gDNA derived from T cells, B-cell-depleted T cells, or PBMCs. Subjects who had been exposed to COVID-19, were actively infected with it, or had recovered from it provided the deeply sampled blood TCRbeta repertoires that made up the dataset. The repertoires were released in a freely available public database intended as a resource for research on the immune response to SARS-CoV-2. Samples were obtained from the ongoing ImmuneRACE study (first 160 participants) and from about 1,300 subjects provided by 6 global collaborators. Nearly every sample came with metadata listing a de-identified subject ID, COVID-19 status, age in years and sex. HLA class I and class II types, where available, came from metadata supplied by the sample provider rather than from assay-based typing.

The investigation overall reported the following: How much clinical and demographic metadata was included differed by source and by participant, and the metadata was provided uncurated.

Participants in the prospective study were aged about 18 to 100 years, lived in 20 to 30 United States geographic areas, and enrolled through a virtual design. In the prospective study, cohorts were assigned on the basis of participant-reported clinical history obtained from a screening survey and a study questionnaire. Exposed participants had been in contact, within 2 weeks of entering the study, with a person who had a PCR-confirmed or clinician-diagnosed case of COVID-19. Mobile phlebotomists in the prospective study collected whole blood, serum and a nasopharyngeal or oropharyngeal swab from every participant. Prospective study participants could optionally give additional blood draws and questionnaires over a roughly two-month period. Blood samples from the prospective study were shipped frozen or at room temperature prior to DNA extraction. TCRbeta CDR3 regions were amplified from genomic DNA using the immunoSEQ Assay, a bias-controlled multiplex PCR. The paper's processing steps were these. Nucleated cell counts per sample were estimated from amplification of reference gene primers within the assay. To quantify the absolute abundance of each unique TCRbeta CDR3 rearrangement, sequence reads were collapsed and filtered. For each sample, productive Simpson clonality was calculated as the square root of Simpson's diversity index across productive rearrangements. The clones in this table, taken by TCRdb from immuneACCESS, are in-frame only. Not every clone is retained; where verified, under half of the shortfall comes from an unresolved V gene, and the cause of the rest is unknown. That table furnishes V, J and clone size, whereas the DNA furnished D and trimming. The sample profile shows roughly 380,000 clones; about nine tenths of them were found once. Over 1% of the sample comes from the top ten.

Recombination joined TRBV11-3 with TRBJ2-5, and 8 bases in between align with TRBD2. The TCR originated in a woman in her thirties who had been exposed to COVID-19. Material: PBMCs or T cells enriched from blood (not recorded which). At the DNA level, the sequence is TGTGCCAGCAGCTTAGCCGCAGGAGCGGGGGATGGCCAGTACTTC. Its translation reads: CASSLAAGAGDGQYF.